The 21 T cell receptor beta chains below were found in one sample sequenced in a study of blood T cell repertoires in COVID-19. Only in-frame clones appear in the TCRdb table, and some are missing; sequencing was by immunoSEQ multiplex PCR. The sample holds some 86,000 clones, 70% to 90% seen once. Sequenced: peripheral blood. Receptors were obtained from an older woman with acute or convalescent COVID-19.

The J gene is TRBJ1-1, the V gene TRBV14; D is unclear. Germline V lookup: CDR1 SGHDN, CDR2 FVKESK. Trimming stripped 1 base from V and 1 base from J, with 10 bases between. This CDR3 has 15 residues. The DNA for the CDR3 is TGTGCCAGCAGCCAAGCCCTACAGAGGAACACTGAAGCTTTCTTT. Protein product: CASSQALQRNTEAFF.

The V call is TRBV11-3, the J call TRBJ2-7; the D is unclear. The CDR3 has 12 residues. Trimming took off 1 base at V and 3 bases at J, with 4 bases between the two ends. Per germline, CDR1 SGHNT and CDR2 YENEEA. CDR3 DNA sequence: TGTGCCAGCAGCTTAGTCAACTACGAGCAGTACGTC. Translation gives CASSLVNYEQYV.

The chain joins TRBV28 to TRBJ1-1, with 8 bases identical to TRBD1. The J segment lost 7 bases and the V segment lost 6 bases, leaving 7 bases of the junction unmatched. This CDR3 region has 13 residues. Germline CDR1 reads MDHEN; CDR2 reads SYDVKM. CDR3 protein: CASSLDRVIEAFF. The CDR3, as DNA: TGTGCCAGCAGCCTGGACAGGGTGATTGAAGCTTTCTTT.

This chain uses TRBV5-1 with TRBJ2-1; 7 bases map to TRBD1. The germline V gene has CDR1 SGHRS and CDR2 YFSETQ. Losses at the gene ends were 0 bases for V and 3 bases for J; bases not matched to a gene: 6. This CDR3 has 16 residues. The CDR3 loop is CASSLEGARDYNEQFF. For the CDR3, the DNA is TGCGCCAGCAGCTTGGAGGGGGCCAGGGACTACAATGAGCAGTTCTTC.

DNA for the CDR3: TGTGCCAGCAAAGCGGGAGAACACACAGATACGCAGTATTTT. This gives the protein CASKAGEHTDTQYF. This rearrangement joins TRBV25-1 to TRBJ2-3; 8 bases map to TRBD2. Unmatched junction bases numbered 5, after V lost 7 bases and J lost 2 bases. The germline V gene encodes CDR1 MGHDK and CDR2 SYGVNS. This CDR3 is built from 14 residues.

The chain couples TRBV15 to TRBJ2-5; weak D call: TRBD2 (6 bases). Deletions cut 1 base from V and 5 bases from J, with 20 bases between. Germline lookup yields CDR1 LNHNV and CDR2 YYDKDF (reference sequence). This CDR3 is 17 amino acids long. This CDR3 reads CATSRVEGLGAGETQYF. CDR3 coding DNA: TGTGCCACCAGCAGAGTGGAGGGGTTGGGCGCGGGGGAGACCCAGTACTTC.

This chain connects TRBV18 to TRBJ2-5; 10 bases are shared with TRBD2. The CDR3 contains 15 residues. The V gene's germline CDR1 is KGHSH and CDR2 LQKENI. V was clipped by 3 bases and J by 4 bases; unmatched bases: 5. CDR3 sequence (DNA): TGTGCCAGCTCACCCCAGCGGGGGGGTGGAGAGACCCAGTACTTC. As protein: CASSPQRGGGETQYF.

The V call is TRBV5-1, the J call TRBJ1-6; 9 positions match TRBD1. Trimming cost V 4 bases and J 8 bases; bases outside gene matches: 16. Germline V gives CDR1 SGHRS, CDR2 YFSETQ. CDR3 length: 18 amino acids. The CDR3 loop reads CASSLNAPTGGFDSPLHF. DNA of the CDR3: TGCGCCAGCAGCCTAAATGCCCCAACAGGGGGCTTTGATTCACCCCTCCACTTT. The whole variable domain, remainder taken from reference TRBV5-1 and TRBJ1-6, is KAGVTQTPRYLIKTRGQQVTLSCSPISGHRSVSWYQQTPGQGLQFLFEYFSETQRNKGNFPGRFSGRQFSNSRSEMNVSTLELGDSALYLCASSLNAPTGGFDSPLHFGNGTRLTVT.

V and J are TRBV30 and TRBJ1-1; weak D call: TRBD1 (6 bases). Trimming removed 1 base at V and 7 bases at J, with 10 bases between. The CDR3 contains 12 residues. Per germline, CDR1 GTSNPN and CDR2 SVGIG (reference sequence). The CDR3 here is CAWSANRVEAFF. CDR3 DNA: TGTGCCTGGAGTGCAAACAGGGTTGAAGCTTTCTTT.

V usage is TRBV28 and J usage is TRBJ2-7, with TRBD1 matching 9 bases. The germline V gene encodes CDR1 MDHEN and CDR2 SYDVKM. The J segment lost 3 bases and the V segment lost 2 bases, leaving 11 bases of the junction unmatched. The CDR3 runs 17 residues. The chain's CDR3 is CASSLRSFTGGVYEQYV. The CDR3 coding sequence is TGTGCCAGCAGTTTACGGTCTTTCACAGGGGGCGTCTACGAGCAGTACGTC.

The genes are TRBV11-2 and TRBJ1-1; a possible D gene is TRBD1 (6 bases). The length of the CDR3 is 13 residues. V lost 6 bases and J 7 bases, leaving 15 bases between the germline ends. The germline V gene has CDR1 SGHAT and CDR2 FQNNGV. The CDR3 is CASRFTGLDEAFF. The CDR3 DNA follows: TGTGCCAGCAGATTTACAGGGTTGGATGAAGCTTTCTTT.

This clone was seen only once. The rearrangement joins TRBV6-2 or TRBV6-3 to TRBJ1-5; 9 bases agree with TRBD1. The trim removed 2 bases at V and 6 bases at J, leaving 17 bases unmatched. The CDR3 runs to 19 residues. Germline assignment: CDR1 MNHEY and CDR2 SVGEGT. Here the CDR3 DNA reads TGTGCCAGCAGTTACCCCGCCGGGACAGGGACCGCGATAAGTCAGCCCCAGCATTTT. Protein: CASSYPAGTGTAISQPQHF.

The chain combines TRBV10-3 with TRBJ1-2; maybe TRBD1 (6 bases). V was pared by 0 bases and J by 14 bases, with 19 bases between. The germline V gene has CDR1 ENHRY and CDR2 SYGVKD. The CDR3 is 14 residues long. CDR3: CAISESDRQTARTF. The CDR3 bases are TGTGCCATCAGTGAGTCCGACAGGCAAACGGCTAGAACCTTC.

The chain carries TRBV11-2 and TRBJ2-7; 8 bases line up with TRBD2. This CDR3 has 15 residues. CDR1 is SGHAT and CDR2 is FQNNGV in the germline V gene. V dropped 1 base and J dropped 4; count of bases not matched to a gene: 6. The CDR3 DNA sequence: TGTGCCAGCAGCTTAGCCCCACTAGCGGATTACGAGCAGTACGTC. Translated, it gives CASSLAPLADYEQYV.

The chain combines TRBV7-8 with TRBJ2-7, with no clear D. Germline V gene sequence: CDR1 SGHVS, CDR2 FQNEAQ. The CDR3 is 15 amino acids. The V end lost 5 bases, the J end lost 2 bases, and 16 bases lay between the germline ends. The CDR3 DNA reads as TGTGCCAGCAGCCTAGACGCTCGAGGCGCCTACGAGCAGTACGTC. Its translation is CASSLDARGAYEQYV.

The rearrangement links TRBV27 to TRBJ2-1; a possible D gene is TRBD2 (6 bases). This CDR3 has 16 amino acids. V dropped 1 base and J dropped 1 base, with 11 bases sitting between them. CDR1 MNHEY and CDR2 SMNVEV come from the germline V gene (reference sequence). The CDR3 nucleotides are TGTGCCAGCAGTTTATTAGGCGGGGTTTCCTACAATGAGCAGTTCTTC. This gives the protein CASSLLGGVSYNEQFF.

The chain uses TRBV5-4 and TRBJ2-3; TRBD2 aligns across 8 bases. The J segment lost 5 bases and the V segment lost 2 bases, leaving 4 bases of the junction unmatched. This CDR3 comprises 14 residues. Germline V gene sequence: CDR1 SGHNT, CDR2 YYREEE (reference sequence). The CDR3 loop reads CASSFRLAGDTQYF. The CDR3 DNA reads as TGTGCCAGCAGCTTCAGGCTAGCGGGAGATACGCAGTATTTT. The whole variable domain, filled in from reference TRBV5-4 and TRBJ2-3, reads ETGVTQSPTHLIKTRGQQVTLRCSSQSGHNTVSWYQQALGQGPQFIFQYYREEENGRGNFPPRFSGLQFPNYSSELNVNALELDDSALYLCASSFRLAGDTQYFGPGTRLTVL.

V is TRBV29-1 and J is TRBJ2-1; 8 nucleotides match TRBD1. This CDR3 is 15 amino acids long. Germline CDR1 reads SQVTM; CDR2 reads ANQGSEA. The J segment lost 5 bases and the V segment lost 3 bases, leaving 9 bases of the junction unmatched. The CDR3 bases are TGCAGCGTTGAGTCCGGCAGGGGGCCCGACAATGAGCAGTTCTTC. It codes for CSVESGRGPDNEQFF.

This rearrangement joins TRBV3-1 (or the pseudogene TRBV3-2) to TRBJ2-3; TRBD2 agrees at 10 bases. V was pared by 3 bases and J by 2 bases, with 8 bases of the junction left unmatched. Germline values: CDR1 LGHDT, CDR2 YNNKEL (reference sequence). The CDR3 has 17 amino acids. The CDR3 nucleotides are TGTGCCAGCAGCCACGGTCGAAGCGGGGGGGCCACAGATACGCAGTATTTT. This codes for CASSHGRSGGATDTQYF.

The rearrangement joins TRBV19 to TRBJ1-2; 8 nucleotides align to TRBD1. The CDR3 spans 13 residues. CDR1 and CDR2 from the germline V gene are LNHDA and SQIVND (reference sequence). Losses at the gene ends were 4 bases for V and 7 bases for J; bases not matched to a gene: 5. CDR3 sequence: CASSTGQGSGYTF. The CDR3 DNA is TGTGCCAGTAGTACTGGACAGGGCTCTGGCTACACCTTC.

The chain links TRBV7-2 to TRBJ2-1; D remains ambiguous. Between the trimmed V and J ends, which lost 4 bases and 6 bases, there was a span of 16 bases. The CDR3 runs 15 residues. The germline CDR1 and CDR2 sequences are SGHTA and FQGNSA. CDR3 sequence (DNA): TGTGCCAGCAGCTCGAACCGCCCCTCGGGCAATGAGCAGTTCTTC. Protein sequence: CASSSNRPSGNEQFF.